These 23 T cell receptor beta chains were all obtained from the same sample, sequenced in a study of shared clonotypes between healthy human individuals. The naive CD8 subset, CD45RO-negative cells positively selected for CCR7, excluded terminally differentiated effector memory CD45RA+ cells. Profiling relied on immunoSEQ multiplex PCR, and the TCRdb table lists in-frame clones only, not all of them. This sample has around 1.9 million clones, with 90% to 95% found just once. The source material was naive CD8+ T cells from PBMCs. All receptors derive from a man between 18 and 35 years old in good health. Some clones in this sample may be carry-over from other donors' samples.

This clone was picked up a small number of times. This chain links TRBV27 with TRBJ2-7; D remains unclear. Germline CDR1 reads MNHEY; CDR2 reads SMNVEV (reference sequence). Trimming cost V 0 bases and J 5 bases, with 8 bases left between them. The length of the CDR3 is 13 residues. Here the CDR3 reads CASSLSGPDEQYF. The CDR3 DNA reads as TGTGCCAGCAGTTTATCGGGCCCGGACGAGCAGTACTTC.

V is TRBV19 and J is TRBJ1-1; 9 nucleotides line up with TRBD1. CDR1 is LNHDA and CDR2 is SQIVND in the germline V gene (reference sequence). With 9 bases clipped from V and 0 bases from J, the junction kept 5 bases outside the gene matches. This CDR3 is built from 14 residues. Written as DNA, the CDR3 is TGTGCCAGCGGGACAGGGCCAATGAACACTGAAGCTTTCTTT. It yields the protein CASGTGPMNTEAFF. Based on the CDR3 plus reference TRBV19 and TRBJ1-1, the full variable domain is DGGITQSPKYLFRKEGQNVTLSCEQNLNHDAMYWYRQDPGQGLRLIYYSQIVNDFQKGDIAEGYSVSREKKESFPLTVTSAQKNPTAFYLCASGTGPMNTEAFFGQGTRLTVV.

The chain recombines TRBV5-6 with TRBJ2-7; 10 bases match TRBD1. Germline V gene data show CDR1 as SGHDT and CDR2 as YYEEEE. This CDR3 comprises 12 residues. V dropped 6 bases and J dropped 7; count of bases not matched to a gene: 4. The CDR3 reads CASTGQGFEQYF. CDR3 nucleotide sequence: TGTGCCAGCACGGGACAGGGGTTTGAGCAGTACTTC.

This chain connects TRBV13 to TRBJ2-3; 8 bases line up with TRBD2. V dropped 5 bases and J dropped 5; count of bases not matched to a gene: 9. Germline V lookup: CDR1 PRHDT, CDR2 FYEKMQ (reference sequence). The CDR3 sequence is 15 residues long. CDR3: CASSMGLREGDTQYF. CDR3 DNA: TGTGCCAGCAGCATGGGACTACGGGAGGGAGATACGCAGTATTTT.

Comment on this clone: The same CDR3 arises from other DNA sequences in this sample as well. The V gene is TRBV4-3, the J gene TRBJ1-4, with D perhaps TRBD1 (6 bases). CDR3 size: 15 residues. Trimming took 3 bases from V and 3 from J, leaving 11 bases between them. Germline V gene lookup returns CDR1 LGHNA and CDR2 YSLEER. The CDR3: CASSQGAGPNEKLFF. CDR3 coding DNA: TGCGCCAGCAGCCAGGGGGCCGGACCTAATGAAAAACTGTTTTTT.

The gene calls are TRBV2 and TRBJ1-4; 11 bases line up with TRBD1. From germline, CDR1 is SNHLY and CDR2 FYNNEI. The CDR3 spans 14 residues. V was pared by 6 bases and J by 8 bases, with 5 bases of the junction left unmatched. CDR3: CASSWTGGREKLFF. CDR3 in DNA: TGTGCCAGCAGCTGGACAGGGGGCCGGGAAAAACTGTTTTTT.

The rearrangement links TRBV10-2 to TRBJ1-2; 8 bases align to TRBD1. The CDR3 runs to 15 residues. Trimming cost V 6 bases and J 7 bases; bases outside gene matches: 13. Germline V gives CDR1 WSHSY, CDR2 SAAADI. CDR3 protein: CASRNRTGKFGGYTF. In nucleotides, the CDR3 is TGCGCCAGCAGAAATAGGACAGGGAAGTTTGGTGGCTACACCTTC.

The CDR3 spells CASSFGPGLEEYEQYF. DNA for the CDR3: TGTGCCAGCAGTTTTGGGCCGGGACTAGAAGAATACGAGCAGTACTTC. V and J are TRBV6-5 and TRBJ2-7; 8 nucleotides align to TRBD2. CDR3 length: 16 residues. Trimming took 4 bases from V and 4 from J; bases not matched to a gene: 12. Germline V gene data show CDR1 as MNHEY and CDR2 as SVGAGI.

This sequence joins TRBV10-3 and TRBJ1-1; the D is unclear. The CDR3 spans 12 residues. V was cut by 4 bases and J by 0 bases, with 3 bases left in between. Germline CDR1 reads ENHRY; CDR2 reads SYGVKD. The CDR3, as DNA: TGTGCCATCAGTGCCGTGAACACTGAAGCTTTCTTT. This codes for CAISAVNTEAFF.

CDR3 nucleotide sequence: TGTGCCAGCAGCCCTCGAGGGACGGCAGGAAACACCATATATTTT. It translates to CASSPRGTAGNTIYF. This chain connects TRBV27 to TRBJ1-3; tentatively, D is TRBD1 (5 bases). The V end lost 6 bases, the J end lost 4 bases, and 16 bases lay between the germline ends. Germline V gene lookup returns CDR1 MNHEY and CDR2 SMNVEV (reference sequence). The CDR3 covers 15 residues.

This chain connects TRBV9 to TRBJ2-7; 7 bases map to TRBD1. V dropped 4 bases and J dropped 2; count of bases not matched to a gene: 9. Germline V gene sequence: CDR1 SGDLS, CDR2 YYNGEE. The CDR3 has 15 amino acids. CDR3 sequence (DNA): TGTGCCAGCAGCTCCGACGGGACAGCTACCTACGAGCAGTACTTC. It encodes CASSSDGTATYEQYF.

This clone came up once. The gene calls are TRBV7-9 and TRBJ2-5, with D hard to call. Trimming shortened V by 4 bases and J by 2 bases, and 14 bases separated the two germline ends. Germline CDR1 reads SEHNR; CDR2 reads FQNEAQ (reference sequence). CDR3 length equals 15 residues. CDR3 loop: CASSSPLADQETQYF. The CDR3 DNA follows: TGTGCCAGCAGCTCACCGCTTGCGGATCAAGAGACCCAGTACTTC.

This CDR3 reads CASSAGGRAIDTQYF. DNA for the CDR3: TGTGCCAGCAGCGCTGGCGGGAGGGCCATAGATACGCAGTATTTT. This chain connects TRBV9 to TRBJ2-3, with TRBD2 identical over 9 bases. The germline CDR1 and CDR2 sequences are SGDLS and YYNGEE. The CDR3 extends over 15 amino acids. Trimming at V came to 3 bases and at J to 5 bases, leaving 7 bases not matched to a gene.

The J gene is TRBJ2-3, the V gene TRBV7-2; D gene unclear. Germline values: CDR1 SGHTA, CDR2 FQGNSA. This CDR3 has 17 residues. V lost 5 bases and J lost 0, with 18 bases in between. CDR3 in DNA: TGTGCCAGCAGCCCCGATTCTCTATATGCTAGCACAGATACGCAGTATTTT. It is translated as CASSPDSLYASTDTQYF.

The chain couples TRBV27 to TRBJ2-5; D might be TRBD1 (6 bases). The CDR3 sequence is 13 residues long. Trimming shortened V by 7 bases and J by 2 bases, and 11 bases separated the two germline ends. In germline, CDR1 is MNHEY, CDR2 SMNVEV (reference sequence). CDR3 protein: CASNPQGQETQYF. DNA of the CDR3: TGTGCCAGCAATCCACAGGGACAAGAGACCCAGTACTTC.

CDR3 sequence: CASENRAGELFF. The CDR3 coding sequence is TGTGCCTCTGAGAACCGGGCCGGGGAGCTGTTTTTT. The rearrangement uses TRBV10-3 and TRBJ2-2; D gene ambiguous. The CDR3 is made up of 12 amino acids. V was cut by 11 bases and J by 6 bases, with 13 bases left in between. CDR1 is ENHRY, CDR2 SYGVKD, per germline.

Worth noting for this clone: This specimen includes other DNA sequences encoding the same CDR3. The CDR3 reads CASSWGGDTQYF. CDR3 in DNA: TGTGCCAGCAGCTGGGGGGGCGATACGCAGTATTTT. This sequence joins TRBV5-6 and TRBJ2-3; a weak D match, TRBD2 (7 bases). V was clipped by 3 bases and J by 6 bases, with 8 bases between them. This CDR3 is 12 amino acids long. The germline CDR1 and CDR2 sequences are SGHDT and YYEEEE.

The gene calls are TRBV6-1 and TRBJ2-7; tentatively, D is TRBD2 (6 bases). CDR1 MNHNS and CDR2 SASEGT come from the germline V gene. The V end lost 0 bases, the J end lost 3 bases, and 18 bases lay between the germline ends. The CDR3 has 17 amino acids. The CDR3 DNA follows: TGTGCCAGCAGTGAAGCGCGCGGGGTTCTCACCCTCTACGAGCAGTACTTC. Translation: CASSEARGVLTLYEQYF.

The rearrangement uses TRBV27 and TRBJ2-1; TRBD2 agrees at 10 bases. The CDR3 has 15 residues. Per the germline V gene, CDR1 is MNHEY and CDR2 is SMNVEV (reference sequence). Germline trimming cut 6 bases from V and 3 bases from J; bases unmatched to any gene: 5. The CDR3 DNA sequence: TGTGCCAGCAGGCTAGCGGGAGAGGGCTACAATGAGCAGTTCTTC. It encodes CASRLAGEGYNEQFF.

The chain links TRBV29-1 to TRBJ1-2, with 11 bases identical to TRBD1. CDR1 is SQVTM, CDR2 ANQGSEA, per germline. The V gene end was trimmed by 7 bases and the J gene end by 5 bases; junction bases not matched to a gene: 6. The CDR3 sequence is 13 residues long. The CDR3 spells CSAGQGAVYGYTF. The CDR3 DNA reads as TGCAGCGCTGGACAGGGGGCTGTATATGGCTACACCTTC.

The chain combines TRBV10-1 with TRBJ1-1; D gene unclear. V was pared by 5 bases and J by 4 bases, with 11 bases between. CDR1 and CDR2 from the germline V gene are WNHNN and SYGVQD (reference sequence). This CDR3 region has 13 residues. The CDR3 bases are TGCGCCAGCAGTCATACGGGTTCCACTGAAGCTTTCTTT. Translation: CASSHTGSTEAFF.

This clone was counted a few times. The rearrangement joins TRBV30 to TRBJ1-1; 7 positions match TRBD1. CDR1 is GTSNPN and CDR2 is SVGIG in the germline V gene (reference sequence). The trim removed 2 bases at V and 0 bases at J, leaving 9 bases unmatched. The CDR3 runs to 16 residues. CDR3 nucleotides: TGTGCCTGGAGTTCACCACAGGGGATAATGAACACTGAAGCTTTCTTT. Encoded protein: CAWSSPQGIMNTEAFF.

This chain links TRBV13 with TRBJ2-7; a weak D match, TRBD1 (5 bases). Germline CDR1 PRHDT, CDR2 FYEKMQ (reference sequence). V was clipped by 1 base and J by 1 base, with 8 bases between them. The CDR3 sequence is 14 residues long. The CDR3 DNA sequence: TGTGCCAGCAGCTTAGAGCAGGGTTCCTACGAGCAGTACTTC. Its translation: CASSLEQGSYEQYF.